This is a list of T cell receptor beta chains from one sample in a study of OX40 agonist ivuxolimab in advanced cancers. Sequenced by immunoSEQ multiplex PCR; TCRdb stores in-frame clones only, minus some. The table lists fewer than 85,000 clones, 80% to 90% of them singletons. Sequenced material: CD4+ or CD8+ T cells sorted from blood, taken in a trial of the OX40 agonist ivuxolimab. These receptors all come from an adult with an advanced solid tumor such as melanoma, head and neck, liver or kidney cancer. Each CDR3 is given with its conserved first and last residue. A D gene is named only where the DNA matches it firmly. Only part of the rows carry a size: once, few, many, or a class if the clone is expanded.

abundance	j_gene	d_gene	v_gene	CDR3aa	CDR3nt
NA	TRBJ1-1	NA	TRBV7-2	CASSLVTRPQGTEAFF	TGTGCCAGCAGCTTAGTTACCCGACCACAGGGCACTGAAGCTTTCTTT
once	TRBJ1-1	TRBD1	TRBV5-1	CASSLEKPGQLNTEAFF	TGCGCCAGCAGCTTAGAAAAACCGGGACAGCTGAACACTGAAGCTTTCTTT
few	TRBJ2-5	TRBD2	TRBV5-4	CASSPQRGAQETQYF	TGTGCCAGCAGCCCACAGCGGGGGGCACAAGAGACCCAGTACTTC
NA	TRBJ2-5	TRBD1	TRBV5-5	CASRLDRGRGQETQYF	TGTGCCAGCAGACTTGACAGGGGGCGAGGACAAGAGACCCAGTACTTC
NA	TRBJ1-2	NA	TRBV12-5	CASGIPFIGYTF	TGTGCTAGTGGTATACCATTCATTGGCTACACCTTC
NA	TRBJ2-7	NA	TRBV2	CASSGRGPYEQYF	TGTGCCAGCAGTGGCAGGGGCCCCTACGAGCAGTACTTC
few	TRBJ1-5	NA	TRBV6-1	CASSGSAGTGNQPQHF	TGTGCCAGCAGTGGATCTGCGGGGACTGGCAATCAGCCCCAGCATTTT
NA	TRBJ2-2	TRBD1	TRBV30	CAWATGPLNTGELFF	TGTGCCTGGGCGACAGGGCCTCTGAACACCGGGGAGCTGTTTTTT
NA	TRBJ2-1	NA	TRBV4-3	CASSQVVGAAEQFF	TGCGCCAGCAGCCAAGTTGTGGGGGCGGCTGAGCAGTTCTTC
once	TRBJ2-7	NA	TRBV7-2	CASSHPGGLYEQYF	TGTGCCAGCAGCCACCCGGGGGGCCTCTACGAGCAGTACTTC
NA	TRBJ2-2	TRBD1	TRBV19	CASRGTVDTGELFF	TGTGCCAGTAGAGGGACAGTGGACACCGGGGAGCTGTTTTTT
NA	TRBJ1-1	TRBD1	TRBV5-1	CASSLGTGGTEAFF	TGCGCCAGCAGCTTAGGGACAGGAGGCACTGAAGCTTTCTTT
NA	TRBJ2-2	NA	TRBV1	CTSSQDQTGTSGGRCYTGELFF	TGCACCAGCAGCCAAGACCAAACCGGGACTAGCGGGGGGCGTTGTTACACCGGGGAGCTGTTTTTT
once	TRBJ2-5	NA	TRBV6-6	CASRGLETQYF	TGTGCCAGCAGGGGTTTGGAGACCCAGTACTTC
NA	TRBJ2-1	NA	TRBV7-9	CASSSNRGGTYNEQFF	TGTGCCAGCAGCTCCAATAGGGGAGGCACCTACAATGAGCAGTTCTTC